Only one count was recorded for the clone carrying this TCR beta chain. The antigen remains undetermined. The CDR3 totals 11 residues. The germline gives CDR1 MDHEN, CDR2 SYDVKM. The V and J ends lost 11 bases and 4 bases respectively, with 11 bases between them. Here immunoSEQ multiplex PCR was the method, and the copy in TCRdb shows in-frame clones only, minus some. The sample yields about 140,000 clones, around nine tenths seen once. These data belong to a study of OX40 agonist ivuxolimab in advanced cancers. The study's findings and limits: At 0.1 to 3.0 mg/kg, clonal expansion of CD4+ and CD8+ blood T cells had occurred by week 6. Expanded peripheral T cells had an undetermined antigen specificity. Researchers report that CD8+ T cells had, on average, more expanded clones than CD4+. Also present in some nonresponders was a low level of normalized T-cell clonal expansion.

The starting material was CD4+ or CD8+ T cells sorted from blood, obtained in a trial of the OX40 agonist ivuxolimab. The chain recombines TRBV28 with TRBJ1-2; D not resolved. This TCR came from an adult with an advanced solid tumor such as melanoma, head and neck, liver or kidney cancer. The CDR3 reads CASTPGYGYTF. The DNA of the CDR3 is TGTGCCTCAACTCCGGGCTATGGCTACACCTTC.